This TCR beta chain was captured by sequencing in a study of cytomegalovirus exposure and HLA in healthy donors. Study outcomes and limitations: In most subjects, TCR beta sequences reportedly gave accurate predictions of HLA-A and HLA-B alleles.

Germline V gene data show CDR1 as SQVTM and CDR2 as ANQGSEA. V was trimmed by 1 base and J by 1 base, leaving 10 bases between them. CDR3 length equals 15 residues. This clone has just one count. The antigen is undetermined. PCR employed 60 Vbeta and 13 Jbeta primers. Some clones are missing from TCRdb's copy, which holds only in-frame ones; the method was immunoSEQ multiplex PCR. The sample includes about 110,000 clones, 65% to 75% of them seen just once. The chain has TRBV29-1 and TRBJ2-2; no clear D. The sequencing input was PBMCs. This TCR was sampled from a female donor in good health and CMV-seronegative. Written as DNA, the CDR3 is TGCAGCGTTGAAGGGCTGGCAATGAACACCGGGGAGCTGTTTTTT. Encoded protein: CSVEGLAMNTGELFF.